What follows describes a single T cell receptor beta chain. The antigen remains unidentified. CDR1 is GTSNPN, CDR2 SVGIG, per germline (reference sequence). The CDR3 has 16 amino acids. Losses at the gene ends were 3 bases for V and 2 bases for J; bases not matched to a gene: 8. Primers for the PCR totalled 60 Vbeta and 13 Jbeta. Method: immunoSEQ multiplex PCR; TCRdb's copy keeps in-frame clones and lacks some. There are 100,000 to 150,000 clones in the sample; 75% to 85% occur only once, and 1.8% lies in the top ten. This entry belongs to a study of cytomegalovirus exposure and HLA in healthy donors. Overall study: The Caucasian-associated ancestry cluster held around 81% of over 350 genotyped donors. The study's findings and limits: Analysis was performed later, and it showed HLA-associated TCR beta chains to be more clonally expanded than equally common others. Another analysis was done later, and it associated 15,000 or so TCR beta sequences with HLA alleles at 0.05 false discovery rate.

Sequencing input: PBMCs. The receptor's source is a female donor in good health and CMV-seropositive. This chain links TRBV30 with TRBJ2-7, with 12 bases that match TRBD1. The CDR3 spells CAWRHPGTGGTYEQYF. In DNA, the CDR3 is TGTGCCTGGAGACATCCCGGGACAGGGGGCACCTACGAGCAGTACTTC.